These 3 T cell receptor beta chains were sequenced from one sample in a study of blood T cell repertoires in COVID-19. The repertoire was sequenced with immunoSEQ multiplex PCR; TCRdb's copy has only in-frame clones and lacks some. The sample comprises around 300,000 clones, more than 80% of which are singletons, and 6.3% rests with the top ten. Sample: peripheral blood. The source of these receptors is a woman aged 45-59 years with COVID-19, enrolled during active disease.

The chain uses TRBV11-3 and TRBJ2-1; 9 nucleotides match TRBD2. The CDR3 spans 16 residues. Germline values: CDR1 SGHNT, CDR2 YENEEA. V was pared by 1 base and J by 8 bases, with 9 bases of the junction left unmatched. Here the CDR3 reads CASSLGTREGVDEQFF. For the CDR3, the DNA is TGTGCCAGCAGCTTAGGGACGCGGGAGGGTGTAGATGAGCAGTTCTTC. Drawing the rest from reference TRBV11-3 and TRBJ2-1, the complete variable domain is EAGVVQSPRYKIIEKKQPVAFWCNPISGHNTLYWYLQNLGQGPELLIRYENEEAVDDSQLPKDRFSAERLKGVDSTLKIQPAELGDSAVYLCASSLGTREGVDEQFFGPGTRLTVL.

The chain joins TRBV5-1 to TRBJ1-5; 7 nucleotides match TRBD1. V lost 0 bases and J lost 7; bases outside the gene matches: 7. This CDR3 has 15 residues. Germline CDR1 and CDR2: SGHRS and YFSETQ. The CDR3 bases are TGCGCCAGCAGCTTGGTGGCAGGGGGTAGGCAGCCCCAGCATTTT. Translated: CASSLVAGGRQPQHF.

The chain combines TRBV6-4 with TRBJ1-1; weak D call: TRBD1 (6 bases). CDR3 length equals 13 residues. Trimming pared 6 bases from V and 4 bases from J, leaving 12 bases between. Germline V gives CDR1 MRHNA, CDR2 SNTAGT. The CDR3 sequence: CASRQGFGTEAFF. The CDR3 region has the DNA TGTGCCAGCAGGCAGGGGTTCGGCACTGAAGCTTTCTTT.